Given below is one T cell receptor beta chain in context. Its antigen specificity is not known. No quality values exist for individual bases; no much larger clone is one base distant. The data stem from a study of blood T cells in healthy people across ages (dated by TCRdb to the mid-2010s). Background for the entire study: In model experiments, template switching captured about one uniquely barcoded TCR beta cDNA molecule for every two T cells. To avoid experimental bias, donors of different ages were distributed randomly across sequencing lanes. To track age-related changes in TCR beta repertoire diversity, the study relied on deep sequencing normalized with unique cDNA molecular identifiers. Two additional independent replicas of 1 million unique cDNA reads from the same blood draw were analyzed for two donors (one aged 18 to 30 and one aged 80 or older). Donors were grouped into four age groups: young (average about 15 years), middle-aged (39), aged (about 60) and long-lived (approximately 81).

The library was generated by 5' RACE. The sample was run on an Illumina HiSeq 2500. A second PCR of roughly 6 to 12 cycles was performed with a sample-barcoded 5' primer and a J-beta primer mix. Each TCR beta cDNA molecule received a unique molecular identifier from a template-switch 5' adaptor carrying 12 random nucleotides. Each sample yielded at least 3 million CDR3-containing paired-end reads. First-strand cDNA synthesis was performed from all RNA using the Mint cDNA synthesis kit, with priming by a TRBC-specific oligonucleotide. Following uracil-DNA glycosylase treatment, all cDNA underwent a first 18-cycle PCR with the universal primers M1SS and BC2_uni_R. The paper's processing steps were these. For normalization, 1 million high-quality reads, each with a distinct molecular identifier, were randomly selected from each sample. Reads sharing molecular identifiers were discarded rather than binned into consensus sequences. MiTCR, with a Q25 quality threshold and the strictest error-elimination algorithm, was used for CDR3 identification, clonotype clustering and error correction. A nonparametric unseen species model with Euler transformation was used to estimate lower-bound total TCR beta diversity. TCRdb reanalyzed the raw reads on its own, using fastp at Q25 for trimming and MiXCR for clone calling, and kept in-frame beta chains. Under each unique CDR3 protein, matching rows form one entry showing the most common genes and DNA. TCRdb assigned the V and J calls; the authors' analysis was not used. The sample records 700,000 to 1,000,000 distinct CDR3 sequences, approximately 48% of which are singletons. The top ten hold roughly 19% of the sample.

Donors were 39 systemically healthy Caucasian individuals from Russia aged 6 to 90 years. Each donor gave ten milliliters of peripheral blood, collected into EDTA-treated Vacutainer tubes. Ficoll-Paque density-gradient centrifugation was used to isolate PBMCs, with at least 6.5 million per sample. Total RNA, at least 6 micrograms per sample, was extracted from PBMCs with Trizol reagent. For every donor, an aliquot of PBMCs went through flow cytometry to measure the percentages of naive CD45RAhigh/CD27high T cells. General conclusions and limits of the study: The CMV infection status of donors was not known, potentially confounding age-related changes in expanded clonotypes. The long-lived group showed more naive CD4+ T cells, fewer expanded clones and increased TCR diversity than the aged group, suggesting age selection. Because profiling used bulk unsorted PBMCs, naive and antigen-experienced compartments could not be compared conclusively. Total diversity estimates from one million sequenced T cells were considered lower bounds and underestimates. As age increased, observed TCR beta diversity per million T cells dropped in a roughly linear way, and a significant reduction was already evident by age about 40. The percentage of naive T cells measured by flow cytometry correlated strongly with observed TCR beta diversity.

The CDR3 contains 16 residues, cysteine and phenylalanine counted. The CDR3 DNA has 48 bases and is translated from base 1. Taken from the germline V gene, the CDR1 and CDR2 loops are MNHEY and SVGAGI. Sequenced material: blood. The V gene is TRBV6-5 and the J gene is TRBJ2-1; the D gene is possibly TRBD2, with 5 bases matching. TRBJ2-7 explains the end of the DNA better; the J call may be wrong. The sequence was collected from a man aged 55 to 70 in good health. The encoded CDR3 is CASSYRTPSSYNEQYF. The sequenced DNA is TGTGCCAGCAGTTACCGGACTCCTAGCTCCTACAATGAGCAGTACTTC.